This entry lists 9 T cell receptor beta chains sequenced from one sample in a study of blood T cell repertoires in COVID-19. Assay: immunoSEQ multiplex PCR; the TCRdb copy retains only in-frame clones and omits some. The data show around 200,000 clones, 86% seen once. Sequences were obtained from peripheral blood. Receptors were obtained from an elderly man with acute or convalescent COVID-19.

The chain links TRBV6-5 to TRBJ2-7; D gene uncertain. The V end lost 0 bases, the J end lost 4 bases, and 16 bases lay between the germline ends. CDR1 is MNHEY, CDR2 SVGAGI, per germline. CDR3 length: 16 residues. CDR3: CASSYSRPPASYEQYF. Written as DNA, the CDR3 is TGTGCCAGCAGTTACTCGAGGCCCCCCGCTAGTTACGAGCAGTACTTC.

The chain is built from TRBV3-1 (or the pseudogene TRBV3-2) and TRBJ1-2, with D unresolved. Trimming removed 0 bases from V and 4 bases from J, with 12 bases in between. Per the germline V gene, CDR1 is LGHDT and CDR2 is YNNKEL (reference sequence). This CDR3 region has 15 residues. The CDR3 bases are TGTGCCAGCAGCCAAGATAGAGGTCGGATCTATGGCTACACCTTC. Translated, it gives CASSQDRGRIYGYTF.

DNA for the CDR3: TGTGCCAGCAGCTTCGGACAGGCGGATGGCTACACCTTC. Amino acids: CASSFGQADGYTF. The gene calls are TRBV5-4 and TRBJ1-2, with TRBD1 matching over 7 bases. This CDR3 spans 13 amino acids. Germline loops: CDR1 SGHNT, CDR2 YYREEE (reference sequence). J lost 6 bases, V lost 2 bases, and 4 bases had no gene match.

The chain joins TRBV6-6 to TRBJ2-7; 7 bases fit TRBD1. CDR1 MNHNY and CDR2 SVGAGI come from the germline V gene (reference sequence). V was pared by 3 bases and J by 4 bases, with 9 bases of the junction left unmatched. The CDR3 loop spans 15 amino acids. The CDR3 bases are TGTGCCAGCAGTTATTCGAGCCGACAGGGTTACGAGCAGTACGTC. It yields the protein CASSYSSRQGYEQYV.

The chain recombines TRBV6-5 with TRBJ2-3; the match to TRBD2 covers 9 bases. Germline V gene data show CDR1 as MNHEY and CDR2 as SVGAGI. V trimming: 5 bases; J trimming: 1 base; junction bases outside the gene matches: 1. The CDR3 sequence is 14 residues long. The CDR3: CASSRLAGTDTQYF. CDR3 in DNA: TGTGCCAGCAGTCGACTAGCGGGCACAGATACGCAGTATTTT.

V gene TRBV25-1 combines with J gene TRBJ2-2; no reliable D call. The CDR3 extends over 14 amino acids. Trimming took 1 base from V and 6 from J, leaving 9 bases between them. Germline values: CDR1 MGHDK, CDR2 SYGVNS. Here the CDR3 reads CASSESLRPGELFF. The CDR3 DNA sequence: TGTGCCAGCAGTGAATCCTTGCGTCCCGGGGAGCTGTTTTTT.

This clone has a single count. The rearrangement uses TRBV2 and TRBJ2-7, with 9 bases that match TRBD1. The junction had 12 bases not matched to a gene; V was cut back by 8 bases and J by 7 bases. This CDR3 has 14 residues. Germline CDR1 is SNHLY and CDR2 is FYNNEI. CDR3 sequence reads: CASLESGQGFEQYF. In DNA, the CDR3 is TGTGCCAGCCTAGAATCGGGACAGGGCTTTGAGCAGTACTTC.

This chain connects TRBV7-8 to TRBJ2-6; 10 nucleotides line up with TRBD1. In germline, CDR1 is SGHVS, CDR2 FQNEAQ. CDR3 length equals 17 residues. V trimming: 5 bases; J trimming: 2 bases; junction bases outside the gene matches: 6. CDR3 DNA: TGTGCCAGCAGCGCGGGACAGGGGCTTGCTGGGGCCAACGTCCTGACTTTC. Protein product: CASSAGQGLAGANVLTF.

The CDR3 loop is CAWRYGNTEAFF. The CDR3 nucleotides are TGTGCCTGGAGATACGGGAACACTGAAGCTTTCTTT. V is TRBV30 and J is TRBJ1-1, with D uncertain. Trimming left V 3 bases short and J 1 base short, with 6 bases between. There are 12 residues in the CDR3. Germline values: CDR1 GTSNPN, CDR2 SVGIG (reference sequence).